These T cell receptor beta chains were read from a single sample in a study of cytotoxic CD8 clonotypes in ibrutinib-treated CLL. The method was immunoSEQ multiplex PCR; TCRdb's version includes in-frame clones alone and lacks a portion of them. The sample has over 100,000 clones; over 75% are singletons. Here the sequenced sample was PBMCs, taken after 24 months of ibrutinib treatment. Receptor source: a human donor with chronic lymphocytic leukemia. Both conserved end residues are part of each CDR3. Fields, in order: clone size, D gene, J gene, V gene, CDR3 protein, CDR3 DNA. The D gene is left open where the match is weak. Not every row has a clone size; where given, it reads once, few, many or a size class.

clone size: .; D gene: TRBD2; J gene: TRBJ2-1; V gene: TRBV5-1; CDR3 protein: CASSLGVAGGGNEQFF; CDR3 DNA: TGCGCCAGCAGCTTGGGAGTAGCGGGAGGAGGCAATGAGCAGTTCTTC
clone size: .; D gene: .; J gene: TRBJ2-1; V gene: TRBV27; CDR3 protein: CASSLFGVGHNEQFF; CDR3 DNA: TGTGCCAGCAGTTTATTTGGGGTGGGGCACAATGAGCAGTTCTTC
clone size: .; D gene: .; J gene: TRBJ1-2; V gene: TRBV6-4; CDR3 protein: CASSKKQGPILWNYGYTF; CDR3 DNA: TGTGCCAGCAGTAAAAAACAGGGACCCATCTTATGGAACTATGGCTACACCTTC
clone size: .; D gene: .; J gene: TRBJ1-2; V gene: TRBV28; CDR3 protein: CASSLRTDYTF; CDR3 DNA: TGTGCCAGCAGTTTGAGGACAGATTACACCTTC
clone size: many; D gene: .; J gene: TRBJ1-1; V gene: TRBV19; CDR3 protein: CASSIKHGAPTEAFF; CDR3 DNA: TGTGCCAGTAGTATAAAGCACGGAGCCCCCACTGAAGCTTTCTTT
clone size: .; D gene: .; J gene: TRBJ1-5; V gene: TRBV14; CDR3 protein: CASSFRGGSNQPQHF; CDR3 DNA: TGTGCCAGCAGTTTCAGGGGCGGTAGCAATCAGCCCCAGCATTTT
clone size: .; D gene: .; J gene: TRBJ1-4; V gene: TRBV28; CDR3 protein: CASSLPTPGGEKLFF; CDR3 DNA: TGTGCCAGCAGTTTACCTACTCCGGGAGGTGAAAAACTGTTTTTT
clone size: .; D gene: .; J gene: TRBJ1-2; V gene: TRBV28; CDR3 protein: CASSLDRYGYTF; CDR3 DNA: TGTGCCAGCAGTTTAGACCGCTATGGCTACACCTTC
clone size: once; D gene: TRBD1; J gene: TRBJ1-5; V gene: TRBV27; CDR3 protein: CASSLPRDRGSGQPQHF; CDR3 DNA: TGTGCCAGCAGTTTACCCCGGGACAGGGGTTCGGGTCAGCCCCAGCATTTT
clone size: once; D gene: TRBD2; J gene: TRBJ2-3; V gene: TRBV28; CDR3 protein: CASSRTSPGTQYF; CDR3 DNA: TGTGCCAGCAGCCGGACTAGCCCAGGGACGCAGTATTTT
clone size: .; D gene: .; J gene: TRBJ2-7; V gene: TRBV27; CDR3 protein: CATAPELQRYEQYF; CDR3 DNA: TGTGCCACCGCCCCCGAGTTGCAAAGGTACGAGCAGTACTTC
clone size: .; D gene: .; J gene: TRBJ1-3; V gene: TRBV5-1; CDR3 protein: CASSSAGNGGNTIYF; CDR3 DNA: TGCGCCAGCAGCTCGGCTGGGAACGGGGGAAACACCATATATTTT
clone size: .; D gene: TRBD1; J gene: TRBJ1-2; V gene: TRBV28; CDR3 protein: CASMKPGQGNYGYTF; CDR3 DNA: TGTGCCAGCATGAAACCGGGACAGGGTAACTATGGCTACACCTTC
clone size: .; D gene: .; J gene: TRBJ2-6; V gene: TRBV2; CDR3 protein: CAEGGTGANVLTF; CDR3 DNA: TGTGCCGAAGGGGGGACTGGGGCCAACGTCCTGACTTTC
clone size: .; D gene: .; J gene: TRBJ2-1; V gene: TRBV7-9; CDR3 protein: CASSPLGQTNNEQFF; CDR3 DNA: TGTGCCAGCAGCCCCTTAGGGCAGACGAACAATGAGCAGTTCTTC
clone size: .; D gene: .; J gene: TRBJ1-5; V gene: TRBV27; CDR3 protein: CASSLSIGNQPQHF; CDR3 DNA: TGTGCCAGCAGTTTATCCATAGGAAATCAGCCCCAGCATTTT
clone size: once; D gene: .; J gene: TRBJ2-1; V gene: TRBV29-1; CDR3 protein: CSANTGSTNNEQFF; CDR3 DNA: TGCAGCGCAAACACAGGGTCCACCAACAATGAGCAGTTCTTC